This TCR beta chain was sequenced for a study of tumor and adjacent non-tumor tissue in lung cancer. Comments on this clonotype: At one end, the junction sequence differs from germline, possibly due to a read error.

CDR1 SGHDT and CDR2 YYEEEE come from the germline V gene. The CDR3 is made up of 16 amino acids. Three rounds of nested PCR, following a modified ARM-PCR protocol, produced the TCRbeta library. TCRdb re-called the multiplex PCR reads through MiXCR, storing one row per CDR3 protein. The sample holds fewer than 150,000 distinct CDR3 sequences, about 71% seen once. No cell sorting was done before RNA was extracted from the tissue. Between August and November 2014, newly diagnosed, chemotherapy-naive lung cancer patients underwent thoracic surgery in China. This TCR came from a man in his sixties with small cell lung cancer. Material for sequencing was lung tumor tissue. The V gene is TRBV5-6, the J gene TRBJ2-1; 11 nucleotides line up with TRBD1. The DNA of the CDR3 is TGTGCCAGCAGCTTGTGGCCAGGACAGGGGGCGCATGAGCAGCTCTTC. The encoded protein is CASSLWPGQGAHEQLF.